The 8 T cell receptor beta chains below were found in one sample sequenced in a study of regulatory T cells in long-lasting Graves disease. Specified time point: newly diagnosed GD, antithyroid drugs for less than 3 months. Scientists built the TCR library using RNA that was extracted from PBMCs. According to the study, TCR beta libraries were built with iRepertoire HTBI primers and CDR3-region Arm-PCR. TCRdb re-called the multiplex PCR reads through MiXCR, storing one row per CDR3 protein. The profile shows more than 450,000 distinct CDR3 sequences, 16% of them singletons. This same sample was also taken into another study, of T cells in Graves' hyperthyroidism and ophthalmopathy.

The specimen comprised peripheral blood mononuclear cells (PBMCs), sampled at new diagnosis, from a patient treated with antithyroid drugs. These receptors all stem from a man in his forties or fifties with Graves disease.

This clonotype was recorded many times. The limits of the CDR3 on the DNA are not certain, so only TCRdb's listed CDR3 is given. The chain links TRBV5-1 to TRBJ2-1. The CDR3 sequence runs 15 residues, both termini included. From germline, CDR1 is SGHRS and CDR2 YFSETQ. The chain's CDR3 is CASSTSGVSYNEQFF.

This clonotype was picked up many times. CDR3 loop: CASSPPAGTTDTQYF. For the CDR3, the DNA is TGTGCCAGCTCACCACCGGCAGGGACTACAGATACGCAGTATTTT. This sequence joins TRBV18 and TRBJ2-3, with a weak D call TRBD2 (6 bases). Germline loops: CDR1 KGHSH, CDR2 LQKENI. This CDR3 contains 15 residues. With 0 bases removed from V and 3 bases from J, the gap between germline ends came to 10 bases.

This clonotype was recorded at least ten times. The rearrangement links TRBV7-8 to TRBJ2-2; the D gene is possibly TRBD2 (5 bases). The CDR3 covers 13 residues. The germline CDR1 and CDR2 sequences are SGHVS and FQNEAQ. Trimming took off 1 base at V and 6 bases at J, with 6 bases between the two ends. CDR3 amino acids: CASSLGTAGELFF. Here the CDR3 DNA reads TGTGCCAGCAGCTTAGGGACTGCCGGGGAGCTGTTTTTT.

This clonotype was detected ten times or more. This rearrangement joins TRBV24-1 to TRBJ2-7; 9 bases align to TRBD1. The J segment lost 5 bases and the V segment lost 2 bases, leaving 6 bases of the junction unmatched. Germline CDR1 reads KGHDR; CDR2 reads SFDVKD. The CDR3 is 15 amino acids. The CDR3 DNA is TGTGCCACCAGTGATTCGGGACAGGGCGGCCACGAGCAGTACTTC. Translation: CATSDSGQGGHEQYF.

This clonotype was seen ten or more times. The chain combines TRBV27 with TRBJ1-1, with D uncertain. Trimming cost V 1 base and J 0 bases, with 12 bases left between them. Germline assignment: CDR1 MNHEY and CDR2 SMNVEV (reference sequence). The CDR3 extends over 16 amino acids. CDR3 in DNA: TGTGCCAGCAGTTTATTGGCGGATTACCTGAACACTGAAGCTTTCTTT. Residues: CASSLLADYLNTEAFF.

The CDR3 DNA reads TGCAGCGTGACGACTAGCGGGCTCAATGAGCAGTTCTTC. Protein product: CSVTTSGLNEQFF. The rearrangement links TRBV29-1 to TRBJ2-1; 10 bases are shared with TRBD2. The CDR3 runs to 13 residues. Trimming cost V 6 bases and J 6 bases; bases outside gene matches: 5. Germline V gene sequence: CDR1 SQVTM, CDR2 ANQGSEA.

This clonotype was recorded at least ten times. This rearrangement joins TRBV7-3 to TRBJ2-3; D possibly matches TRBD1 or TRBD2 (6 bases each). V shed 7 bases and J shed 4 bases, with 12 bases lying between them. The germline gives CDR1 SGHTA, CDR2 FQGTGA. This CDR3 is built from 13 residues. The CDR3 coding sequence is TGTGCCAGCACCGACGGGGGCCCAGATACGCAGTATTTT. Protein product: CASTDGGPDTQYF.

This clonotype was detected a few times. The chain carries TRBV7-9 and TRBJ2-7; 7 bases match TRBD1. The CDR3 is 12 residues long. Trimming cost V 5 bases and J 6 bases; bases outside gene matches: 4. The germline gives CDR1 SEHNR, CDR2 FQNEAQ (reference sequence). CDR3 amino acids: CASSGAGGEQYF. The CDR3 DNA reads TGTGCCAGCAGCGGGGCAGGGGGCGAGCAGTACTTC.